This T cell receptor (beta chain) was sequenced during a study of blood T cell repertoires in COVID-19. About the study: Whether acute or convalescent, the COVID-19 samples came from the United States, Italy and Spain.

Living in 24 US areas, the participants were between roughly 18 and 90 years of age. Participant-given clinical history determined each cohort assignment. V lost 4 bases to trimming and J lost 3 bases, with 13 bases between them. Germline V CDR1 and CDR2: MNHEY, SMNVEV (reference sequence). The CDR3 has 14 residues. The method was immunoSEQ multiplex PCR; TCRdb's version includes in-frame clones alone and lacks a portion of them. This repertoire shows fewer than 450,000 clones, more than 70% found once; its top ten account for around 1.2%. This TCR derives from a woman between 18 and 29 years old who had recovered from COVID-19. Specimen: PBMCs or T cells enriched from blood (not recorded which). The genes are TRBV27 and TRBJ2-7, with unresolved D. The CDR3 region is CASSYRSSGYEQYF. The CDR3 DNA is TGTGCCAGCAGTTACCGGAGCAGTGGCTACGAGCAGTACTTC.